This T cell receptor (beta chain) was sequenced during a study of CD8+ T cells in alopecia areata (dated by TCRdb to 2017 to 2018). Background on the whole study: The treated patients took part in an open-label pilot trial in which moderate-to-severe alopecia areata was treated with oral tofacitinib at 5 to 10 mg twice daily. immunoSEQ multiplex PCR using 35 Vbeta forward primers and 13 Jbeta reverse primers was used to amplify TCRbeta CDR3 regions. Scalp clonality was compared across normal scalp (n=4), patchy alopecia areata scalp (n=8), and alopecia totalis/universalis scalp (n=8). Biopsies were taken from tofacitinib-treated patients at baseline and at 4 and 24 weeks of treatment, and a later scalp biopsy was taken in several of the tofacitinib-treated patients. The SALT score, which quantifies the percentage of affected scalp surface area, was used to measure disease severity in treated patients. To study T cell clonal expansion in alopecia areata, the researchers applied high-throughput TCRbeta sequencing to both the C3H/HeJ mouse model and human patients. RNA was obtained with the PAXgene miRNA kit for fixed scalp, the miRNeasy kit for PBMCs, and the RNeasy kit for mouse skin. Tofacitinib was given for 6 to 18 months, followed by 6 months of follow-up off drug to assess delayed response and recurrence. On the human side, TCRbeta sequencing was run on scalp tissue and on sorted CD4+ and CD8+ peripheral blood T cells from healthy controls and from alopecia areata patients with either patchy or totalis/universalis disease.

The intended sense of this specimen's treatment or condition label: oral pan-JAK inhibitor, 5-10 mg twice daily. Lesional scalp punch biopsies and peripheral blood were obtained from alopecia areata patients. PBMCs were separated by density centrifugation and stained for CD3, CD4 and CD8, after which CD4+ and CD8+ T cells were sorted on a FACSAria. The germline V gene provides CDR1 SGHVS and CDR2 FNYEAQ. V has 4 bases trimmed and J has 1 base trimmed; junction bases matching no gene number 5. Reading from cysteine to phenylalanine, the CDR3 counts 15 amino acids. Only the CDR3 part of the read is kept: 45 bases, read in frame from the first base. Library generation was performed with the immunoSEQ multiplex PCR assay. To provide template for TCR sequencing, every sample had RNA extracted and reverse transcribed into cDNA. SuperScript III was used for first-strand cDNA synthesis, primed with a 2:1 mix of oligo-dT and random hexamers. A synthetic immune receptor repertoire was used to assess amplification bias, and residual bias was removed computationally. The study's processing was this. Raw reads were preprocessed to remove errors, and CDR3 was defined by IMGT conventions from the conserved cysteine to phenylalanine. Clonality was calculated as 1 minus Shannon entropy normalized by log2 of the number of productive unique TCRs. Whether each scalp clone was CD4 or CD8 was inferred by checking scalp TCRbeta sequences against the CD4 and CD8 repertoires from sorted blood. The source is immuneACCESS, and TCRdb retained only in-frame sequences with V and J called. Part of the clones is not carried over; for the studies checked, unresolved V genes explain less than half of this, and the remainder is unexplained. That table furnishes V, J and clone size, whereas the DNA furnished D and trimming. The sample profile shows around 100,000 clones; about 60% of them were found once. Clones ranked in the top ten supply roughly 15% of the sample.

Results the study describes overall, beyond this receptor: Higher clonality and more expanded CD8+ clones were observed in lesional scalp than in normal scalp, particularly in alopecia totalis/universalis, a finding suggestive of antigenic drive. TCR sequences shared between patients were less clear than in mice, possibly partly because of HLA diversity in the patient population. With tofacitinib, both scalp clonality and the number of expanded CD8+ clones among the top 100 scalp clones went down significantly. Unlike mouse skin, where gammadelta T cells dominate, normal human skin contains resident alphabeta T cells that get sequenced too, which complicates analysis of the scalp TCR repertoire. Because the treated cohort was small and had just a single nonresponder, larger studies are needed to establish links between baseline CD8+ expansion and response. During tofacitinib treatment, many expanded lesional clones stuck around in both scalp and blood, and this persistence may partly explain why relapse happens after treatment is stopped.

Turning to this clone: The antigen it binds to is not known. No base-level quality is on record; no much larger clone is a single base apart.

This chain joins TRBV7-6 to TRBJ1-2, with 8 bases aligning to TRBD1. The TCR sequence derives from a human donor with alopecia areata. The material was CD8+ T cells sorted from blood, obtained between weeks 55 and 70, from a patient treated with tofacitinib. The DNA sequence is given as TGTGCCAGCAGCTCGGGGGACAGGAGTAACTATGGCTACACCTTC. This translates into CASSSGDRSNYGYTF.